The next 25 T cell receptor beta chains were all read from a single sample in a study of OX40 agonist ivuxolimab in advanced cancers. Assay: immunoSEQ multiplex PCR; the TCRdb copy retains only in-frame clones and omits some. The repertoire holds tens of thousands of clones, with 88% as singletons. Sequences were derived from CD4+ or CD8+ T cells sorted from blood, sampled in a trial of the OX40 agonist ivuxolimab. These receptors originate from an adult with an advanced solid tumor such as melanoma, head and neck, liver or kidney cancer.

V usage is TRBV6-1 and J usage is TRBJ1-2; tentative D call: TRBD1 (5 bases). In germline, CDR1 is MNHNS, CDR2 SASEGT. Trimming left V 5 bases short and J 2 bases short, with 15 bases between. The CDR3 runs to 15 residues. The CDR3 bases are TGTGCCAGCAGTCAACGGGACGGTATGAACTATGGCTACACCTTC. This sequence encodes CASSQRDGMNYGYTF.

This rearrangement joins TRBV27 to TRBJ1-3; D is uncertain. The CDR3 totals 13 residues. Germline values: CDR1 MNHEY, CDR2 SMNVEV (reference sequence). V was cut by 3 bases and J by 4 bases, with 7 bases left in between. DNA for the CDR3: TGTGCCAGCAGTTTGGGCCGGGGAAACACCATATATTTT. Protein product: CASSLGRGNTIYF.

This clone has just a few counts. The chain joins TRBV6-5 to TRBJ2-7; D is perhaps TRBD2 (5 bases). V lost 0 bases, J lost 6 bases, and 12 bases lay in between. Per the germline V gene, CDR1 is MNHEY and CDR2 is SVGAGI. The CDR3 spans 14 residues. As DNA, the CDR3 is TGTGCCAGCAGTTACTCCCCGACCCGGGGCGAGCAGTACTTC. The encoded protein is CASSYSPTRGEQYF.

V gene TRBV21-1 combines with J gene TRBJ2-1; the listed D gene, TRBD2, was not tested against the DNA. TRBV21-1 is reported as a pseudogene. The CDR3 extends over 13 amino acids. The CDR3 nucleotides are TGTGCCAGCAGCTCCCGACTAAAAAATGAGCAGTTCTTC. Protein: CASSSRLKNEQFF.

The chain combines TRBV11-2 with TRBJ1-4, with D possibly TRBD1 on 5 matching bases. The V gene lost 2 bases and the J gene lost 11 bases, with 15 bases spanning the gap. CDR3 size: 14 residues. CDR1 and CDR2 (germline): SGHAT, FQNNGV. Here the CDR3 reads CASSLNTDGTKLFF. The CDR3 DNA follows: TGTGCCAGCAGCTTAAACACGGATGGGACCAAACTGTTTTTT.

CDR3 residues: CASSLEGRNTGELFF. CDR3 nucleotides: TGCGCCAGCAGCTTGGAAGGGCGGAACACCGGGGAGCTGTTTTTT. This chain links TRBV5-1 with TRBJ2-2; D unclear. Germline-derived CDR1 and CDR2 are SGHRS and YFSETQ. The CDR3 consists of 15 residues. Trimming took 0 bases from V and 1 from J, leaving 7 bases between them.

V is TRBV2 and J is TRBJ2-5, with TRBD1 as a possible D gene (5 bases). This CDR3 is built from 13 residues. V shed 6 bases and J shed 0 bases, with 8 bases lying between them. The germline V gene has CDR1 SNHLY and CDR2 FYNNEI. The CDR3 protein is CASRRQYQETQYF. The CDR3 region has the DNA TGTGCCAGCAGGAGACAGTACCAAGAGACCCAGTACTTC. The whole variable domain, remainder taken from reference TRBV2 and TRBJ2-5, is EPEVTQTPSHQVTQMGQEVILRCVPISNHLYFYWYRQILGQKVEFLVSFYNNEISEKSEIFDDQFSVERPDGSNFTLKIRSTKLEDSAMYFCASRRQYQETQYFGPGTRLLVL.

The rearrangement uses TRBV19 and TRBJ2-7, with D unclear. V lost 6 bases to trimming and J lost 3 bases, with 21 bases between them. Germline-derived CDR1 and CDR2 are LNHDA and SQIVND (reference sequence). The CDR3 is 16 residues long. CDR3 region: CASSSYQGSLGYEQYF. CDR3 DNA sequence: TGTGCCAGTAGCTCCTATCAAGGTTCCCTGGGCTACGAGCAGTACTTC.

The V call is TRBV30, the J call TRBJ1-3, with TRBD1 as a possible D gene (5 bases). The CDR3 consists of 14 residues. V lost 7 bases and J lost 3, with 16 bases in between. CDR1 is GTSNPN and CDR2 is SVGIG in the germline V gene (reference sequence). The DNA for the CDR3 is TGTGCCTTTCAGGGCTCTGGGGATGGAAACACCATATATTTT. Its translation: CAFQGSGDGNTIYF.

The chain employs TRBV19 and TRBJ1-2; D uncertain. The CDR3 is 15 amino acids. V was clipped by 3 bases and J by 0 bases, with 11 bases between them. Germline CDR1 and CDR2: LNHDA and SQIVND (reference sequence). The CDR3 sequence is CASSISGDANYGYTF. The DNA for the CDR3 is TGTGCCAGTAGTATTTCTGGGGATGCTAACTATGGCTACACCTTC.

This clone appeared a single time. The CDR3 is CASSLPGSQTNEKLFF. In DNA, the CDR3 is TGTGCCAGCAGTTTACCGGGGAGCCAAACTAATGAAAAACTGTTTTTT. This chain uses TRBV28 with TRBJ1-4, with unresolved D. The length of the CDR3 is 16 residues. Germline CDR1 MDHEN, CDR2 SYDVKM. Between the trimmed V and J ends, which lost 2 bases and 1 base, there was a span of 11 bases.

The V and J genes are TRBV5-5 and TRBJ1-4; D may be TRBD1 (5 bases). The CDR3 consists of 15 residues. The germline CDR1 and CDR2 sequences are SGHKS and YYEKEE (reference sequence). The V gene lost 2 bases and the J gene lost 3 bases, with 11 bases spanning the gap. CDR3 in amino acids: CASSFTSQANEKLFF. The DNA of the CDR3 is TGTGCCAGCAGCTTCACGTCACAGGCTAATGAAAAACTGTTTTTT.

This clone was observed once. V gene TRBV4-3 combines with J gene TRBJ1-3; the D is unclear. This CDR3 is built from 14 residues. The V gene lost 0 bases and the J gene lost 0 bases, with 3 bases spanning the gap. Germline loops: CDR1 LGHNA, CDR2 YSLEER. CDR3 protein: CASSQDHSGNTIYF. The CDR3 coding sequence is TGCGCCAGCAGCCAAGACCACTCTGGAAACACCATATATTTT.

J is TRBJ1-2 and V is TRBV4-3; possible D gene TRBD1, 5 bases. The CDR3 runs to 16 residues. CDR1 and CDR2 from the germline V gene are LGHNA and YSLEER. The germline V and J ends were trimmed by 1 base and 9 bases, with 21 bases remaining between them. The CDR3 region has the DNA TGCGCCAGCAGCCAAGGTGCAGGGAGGTGGGTCGACAGCTACACCTTC. Protein: CASSQGAGRWVDSYTF.

This chain uses TRBV5-6 with TRBJ1-1, with a weak D call TRBD1 (5 bases). Looked up from germline, CDR1 is SGHDT and CDR2 is YYEEEE. This CDR3 comprises 16 residues. The V gene lost 0 bases and the J gene lost 4 bases, with 16 bases spanning the gap. DNA of the CDR3: TGTGCCAGCAGCTTGGTTCCCGGGGCCACTAGCACTGAAGCTTTCTTT. Residues: CASSLVPGATSTEAFF.

V gene TRBV9 combines with J gene TRBJ2-5, with a weak D call TRBD1 (5 bases). The CDR3 loop spans 14 amino acids. Germline CDR1 and CDR2: SGDLS and YYNGEE. Between the trimmed V and J ends, which lost 5 bases and 0 bases, there was a span of 11 bases. CDR3 DNA: TGTGCCAGCAGTTTGGCAGGGTACCAAGAGACCCAGTACTTC. It yields the protein CASSLAGYQETQYF.

For this clone: Additional DNA sequences in this sample encode the identical CDR3. The chain employs TRBV19 and TRBJ1-5, with a possible D match to TRBD1 (6 bases). The V and J ends lost 4 bases and 3 bases respectively, with 16 bases between them. CDR3 length equals 16 residues. Germline CDR1 LNHDA, CDR2 SQIVND (reference sequence). This CDR3 is CASSRPGGQANQPQHF. The CDR3 region has the DNA TGTGCCAGTAGTAGACCTGGGGGACAAGCCAATCAGCCCCAGCATTTT.

This rearrangement joins TRBV4-3 to TRBJ2-6; the match to TRBD1 covers 11 bases. Germline CDR1 and CDR2: LGHNA and YSLEER. V was clipped by 1 base and J by 2 bases; unmatched bases: 4. This CDR3 spans 18 amino acids. CDR3 DNA: TGCGCCAGCAGCCAAGCCGGACAGGGGGCGACTGGGGCCAACGTCCTGACTTTC. Translation gives CASSQAGQGATGANVLTF.

The table lists this clone with a count of one. The chain joins TRBV5-8 to TRBJ2-3, with 7 positions matching TRBD2. Looked up from germline, CDR1 is SGHTS and CDR2 is YDEGEE. This CDR3 region has 16 residues. V lost 6 bases, J lost 1 base, and 11 bases stayed unmatched. The CDR3 coding sequence is TGTGCCAGCACCCTTCGGGAGGCTGCTGGCACAGATACGCAGTATTTT. It yields the protein CASTLREAAGTDTQYF.

The rearrangement joins TRBV19 to TRBJ1-5, with 7 positions matching TRBD1. Unmatched junction bases numbered 3, after V lost 3 bases and J lost 4 bases. The CDR3 sequence is 14 residues long. Per germline, CDR1 LNHDA and CDR2 SQIVND (reference sequence). The CDR3 DNA follows: TGTGCCAGTAGTATCGGACAGGTTAATCAGCCCCAGCATTTT. Translation gives CASSIGQVNQPQHF.

The chain is built from TRBV28 and TRBJ2-7; D not resolved. Trimming cost V 5 bases and J 2 bases, with 10 bases left between them. The CDR3 consists of 13 residues. Germline lookup yields CDR1 MDHEN and CDR2 SYDVKM. CDR3 in amino acids: CASSPPAPYEQYF. DNA of the CDR3: TGTGCCAGCAGTCCCCCAGCCCCCTACGAGCAGTACTTC.

The chain has TRBV12-5 and TRBJ1-1, with D maybe TRBD1 (5 bases). Germline assignment: CDR1 LGHNT and CDR2 FRNRAP. V was pared by 2 bases and J by 7 bases, with 14 bases between. The CDR3 is made up of 14 amino acids. This chain's CDR3 is CASGLRRGGVEAFF. DNA for the CDR3: TGTGCTAGTGGTTTGAGAAGGGGTGGGGTTGAAGCTTTCTTT.

The chain is built from TRBV6-5 and TRBJ1-4, with a tentative D call TRBD1 (6 bases). Germline V gives CDR1 MNHEY, CDR2 SVGAGI. The CDR3 sequence is 15 residues long. The V and J ends lost 4 bases and 5 bases respectively, with 14 bases between them. CDR3 protein: CASSLNRVGNEKLFF. The CDR3 DNA is TGTGCCAGCAGTTTAAACAGGGTCGGAAATGAAAAACTGTTTTTT.

This clone occurred once. V usage is TRBV4-2 and J usage is TRBJ2-1; 10 bases align to TRBD2. The length of the CDR3 is 16 residues. With 1 base clipped from V and 7 bases from J, the junction kept 7 bases outside the gene matches. Germline CDR1 reads LGHNA; CDR2 reads YNFKEQ. The chain's CDR3 is CASSQVILAGENEQFF. DNA of the CDR3: TGTGCCAGCAGCCAAGTTATCCTAGCGGGAGAAAATGAGCAGTTCTTC.

There are a few counts of this clone. The rearrangement uses TRBV27 and TRBJ1-1, with D possibly TRBD1 on 5 matching bases. This CDR3 region has 13 residues. Germline CDR1 MNHEY, CDR2 SMNVEV (reference sequence). V was clipped by 2 bases and J by 4 bases, with 8 bases between them. CDR3 residues: CASSLGRGTEAFF. The CDR3 DNA is TGTGCCAGCAGTTTAGGGAGGGGCACTGAAGCTTTCTTT.